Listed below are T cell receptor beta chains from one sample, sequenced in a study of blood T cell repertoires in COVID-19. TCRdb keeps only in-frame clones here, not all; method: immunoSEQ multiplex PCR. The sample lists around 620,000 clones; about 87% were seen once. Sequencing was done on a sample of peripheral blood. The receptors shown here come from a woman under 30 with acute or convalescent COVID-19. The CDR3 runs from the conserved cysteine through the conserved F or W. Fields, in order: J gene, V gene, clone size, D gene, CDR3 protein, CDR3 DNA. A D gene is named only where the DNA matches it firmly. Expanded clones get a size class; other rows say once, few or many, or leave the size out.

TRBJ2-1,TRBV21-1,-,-,CASSKGHRGCNEQFF,TGTGCCAGCAGTAAAGGGCATCGAGGGTGCAATGAGCAGTTCTTC
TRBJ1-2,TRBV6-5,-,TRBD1,CASRTNDRGNYGYTF,TGTGCCAGCAGGACGAATGACAGGGGTAACTATGGCTACACCTTC
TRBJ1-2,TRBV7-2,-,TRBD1,CASSLMTGDYGYTF,TGTGCCAGCAGCCTAATGACAGGGGACTATGGCTACACCTTC
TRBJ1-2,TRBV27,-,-,CASSLLTGANYGYTF,TGTGCCAGCAGTTTGCTGACAGGAGCTAACTATGGCTACACCTTC
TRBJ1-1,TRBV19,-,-,CASSMVGSDPNTEAFF,TGTGCCAGTAGTATGGTCGGGTCGGATCCGAACACTGAAGCTTTCTTT
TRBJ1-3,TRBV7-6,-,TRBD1,CASSLTTGGSGNTIYF,TGTGCCAGCAGCCTGACAACAGGGGGCTCTGGAAACACCATATATTTT
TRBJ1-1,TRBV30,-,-,CAWSVPRVKLSTEAFF,TGTGCCTGGAGTGTACCCAGGGTGAAACTGAGCACTGAAGCTTTCTTT
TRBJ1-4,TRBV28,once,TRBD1,CASGHRGQTNEKLFF,TGTGCCAGCGGGCACAGGGGGCAGACTAATGAAAAACTGTTTTTT
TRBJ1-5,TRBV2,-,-,CASSLTGYQPQHF,TGTGCCAGCAGTTTAACAGGGTACCAGCCCCAGCATTTT
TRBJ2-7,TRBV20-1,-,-,CSAPGAYEQYF,TGCAGTGCTCCGGGGGCCTACGAGCAGTACTTC
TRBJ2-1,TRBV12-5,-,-,CASGLVNLIRGEQFF,TGTGCTAGTGGTTTGGTAAATCTAATCCGGGGTGAGCAGTTCTTC
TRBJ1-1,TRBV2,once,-,CASSEDRPTEAFF,TGTGCCAGCAGTGAAGACAGACCCACTGAAGCTTTCTTT
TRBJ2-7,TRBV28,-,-,CASRISGSYEQYF,TGTGCCAGCAGGATCTCAGGTTCCTACGAGCAGTACTTC
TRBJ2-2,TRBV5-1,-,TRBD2,CASSPGLAGGRELEGLFF,TGCGCCAGCAGCCCGGGACTAGCGGGGGGTCGCGAGTTGGAGGGGCTGTTTTTT
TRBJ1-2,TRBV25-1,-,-,CASTTATSGYGYTF,TGTGCCAGCACGACGGCTACCTCGGGCTATGGCTACACCTTC
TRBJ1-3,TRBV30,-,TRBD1,CAWSLDRVVGNTIYF,TGTGCCTGGAGCCTCGACAGGGTCGTTGGAAACACCATATATTTT
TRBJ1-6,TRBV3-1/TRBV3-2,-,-,CASSHQGNSPLHF,TGTGCCAGCAGCCATCAGGGCAATTCACCCCTCCACTTT
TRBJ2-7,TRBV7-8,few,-,CASSLGRGEQYF,TGTGCCAGCAGCTTAGGGCGGGGCGAGCAGTACTTC
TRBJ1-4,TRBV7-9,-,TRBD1,CASSRQGAPEEKLFF,TGTGCCAGCAGCCGTCAGGGGGCTCCGGAGGAAAAACTGTTTTTT
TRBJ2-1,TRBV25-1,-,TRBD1,CASTGLTGGYNEQFF,TGTGCCAGCACTGGGCTGACAGGGGGATACAATGAGCAGTTCTTC
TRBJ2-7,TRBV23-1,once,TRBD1,CASSRNLRWDSPYEQYF,TGCGCCAGCAGTCGCAACTTAAGGTGGGACAGCCCCTACGAGCAGTACTTC
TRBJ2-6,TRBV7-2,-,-,CASSLSRLGGANVLTF,TGTGCCAGCAGCTTATCCAGACTTGGAGGGGCCAACGTCCTGACTTTC
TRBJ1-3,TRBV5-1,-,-,CASSWDGSSGNTIYF,TGCGCCAGCAGTTGGGACGGGAGCTCTGGAAACACCATATATTTT
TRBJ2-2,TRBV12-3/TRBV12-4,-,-,CASSPVPGELFF,TGTGCCAGCAGTCCCGTCCCCGGGGAGCTGTTTTTT
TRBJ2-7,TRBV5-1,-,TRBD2,CASSSSGGSYEQYF,TGCGCCAGCAGCTCTAGCGGGGGCTCCTACGAGCAGTACTTC
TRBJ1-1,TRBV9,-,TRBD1,CASSVTGGALSTEAFF,TGTGCCAGCAGCGTAACAGGGGGCGCCTTGAGCACTGAAGCTTTCTTT
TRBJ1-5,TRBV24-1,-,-,CATSDGTVGPQHF,TGTGCCACCAGTGATGGTACGGTCGGGCCCCAGCATTTT
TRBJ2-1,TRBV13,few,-,CASRSPTGNNEQFF,TGTGCCAGCAGGAGCCCGACAGGAAACAATGAGCAGTTCTTC
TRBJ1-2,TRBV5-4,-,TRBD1,CASSFGQGRSYGYTF,TGTGCCAGCAGCTTTGGACAGGGGAGGTCCTATGGCTACACCTTC
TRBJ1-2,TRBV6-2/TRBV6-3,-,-,CASSRVGINYGYTF,TGTGCCAGCAGCCGCGTCGGGATCAACTATGGCTACACCTTC
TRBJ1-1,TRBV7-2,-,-,CASRPGRDYTEAFF,TGTGCCAGCAGACCCGGACGGGATTACACTGAAGCTTTCTTT
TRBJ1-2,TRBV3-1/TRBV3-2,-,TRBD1,CASSQGGTGDNYGYTF,TGTGCCAGCAGCCAAGGAGGGACAGGGGATAACTATGGCTACACCTTC
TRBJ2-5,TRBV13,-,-,CASSLVRETQYF,TGTGCCAGCAGCTTAGTTCGGGAGACCCAGTACTTC
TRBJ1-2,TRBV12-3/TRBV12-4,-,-,CASQLGYGYTF,TGTGCCAGCCAGCTCGGGTATGGCTACACCTTC
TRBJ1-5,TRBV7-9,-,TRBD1,CASSHLGQAEGQPQHF,TGTGCCAGCAGCCACCTAGGACAGGCGGAGGGTCAGCCCCAGCATTTT
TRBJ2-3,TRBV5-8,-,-,CASSRLEGGAGDTQYF,TGTGCCAGCAGCCGCCTGGAAGGGGGGGCGGGAGATACGCAGTATTTT
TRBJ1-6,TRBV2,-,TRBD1,CASSPGQAFLPLHF,TGTGCCAGCAGTCCGGGACAGGCATTTTTACCCCTCCACTTT
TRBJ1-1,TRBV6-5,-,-,CASSYSSGGFNTEAFF,TGTGCCAGCAGTTACTCTTCCGGGGGGTTTAACACTGAAGCTTTCTTT
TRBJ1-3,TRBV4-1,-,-,CASSQGSGRGTGNTIYF,TGCGCCAGCAGCCAAGGATCGGGCAGGGGAACTGGAAACACCATATATTTT
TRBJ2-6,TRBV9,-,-,CATSPGQVSSSGANVLTF,TGTGCCACCAGTCCGGGACAAGTTAGTAGCTCTGGGGCCAACGTCCTGACTTTC
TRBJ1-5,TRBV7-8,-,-,CASSLAGGQSNQPQHF,TGTGCCAGCAGCTTAGCCGGAGGACAGAGCAATCAGCCCCAGCATTTT
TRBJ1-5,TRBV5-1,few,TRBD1,CASSLAGQGSEPQHF,TGCGCCAGCAGCTTGGCCGGACAGGGTTCAGAGCCCCAGCATTTT
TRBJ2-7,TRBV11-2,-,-,CASSLVPSREQYF,TGTGCCAGCAGCTTAGTACCAAGCAGGGAGCAGTACTTC
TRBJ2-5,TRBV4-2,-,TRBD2,CASSQFSGLAGRQETQYF,TGTGCCAGCAGCCAATTTAGCGGACTAGCGGGGAGACAAGAGACCCAGTACTTC
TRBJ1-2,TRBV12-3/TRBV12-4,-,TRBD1,CASSPTGYYRYTF,TGTGCCAGCAGCCCGACAGGGTATTATCGCTACACCTTC
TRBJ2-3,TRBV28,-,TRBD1,CASTHDRGSSTDTQYF,TGTGCCAGCACCCATGACAGGGGATCGAGCACAGATACGCAGTATTTT
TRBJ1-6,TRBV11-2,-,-,CASSSLRDIGDSPLHF,TGTGCCAGCAGCTCCCTCCGGGACATAGGGGATTCACCCCTCCACTTT
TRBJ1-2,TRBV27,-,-,CASTALRGTANYGYTF,TGTGCCAGCACAGCACTTCGGGGGACGGCGAACTATGGCTACACCTTC
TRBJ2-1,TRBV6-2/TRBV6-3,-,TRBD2,CASSYTIGLAGDWVNEQFF,TGTGCCAGCAGTTACACCATCGGACTAGCGGGTGATTGGGTCAATGAGCAGTTCTTC
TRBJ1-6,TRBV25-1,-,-,CASSEGLYNSPLHF,TGTGCCAGCAGCGAAGGGCTCTATAATTCACCCCTCCACTTT
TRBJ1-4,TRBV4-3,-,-,CASSPGDPGDEKLFF,TGCGCCAGCAGCCCAGGGGACCCCGGAGATGAAAAACTGTTTTTT
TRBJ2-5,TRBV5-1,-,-,CASSIRGIQETQYF,TGCGCCAGCAGTATAAGGGGGATCCAAGAGACCCAGTACTTC
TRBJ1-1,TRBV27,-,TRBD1,CASSPGGGWTEAFF,TGTGCCAGCAGCCCAGGGGGCGGGTGGACTGAAGCTTTCTTT
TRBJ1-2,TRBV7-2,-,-,CASSLATAGYTF,TGTGCCAGCAGCTTAGCCACAGCTGGCTACACCTTC